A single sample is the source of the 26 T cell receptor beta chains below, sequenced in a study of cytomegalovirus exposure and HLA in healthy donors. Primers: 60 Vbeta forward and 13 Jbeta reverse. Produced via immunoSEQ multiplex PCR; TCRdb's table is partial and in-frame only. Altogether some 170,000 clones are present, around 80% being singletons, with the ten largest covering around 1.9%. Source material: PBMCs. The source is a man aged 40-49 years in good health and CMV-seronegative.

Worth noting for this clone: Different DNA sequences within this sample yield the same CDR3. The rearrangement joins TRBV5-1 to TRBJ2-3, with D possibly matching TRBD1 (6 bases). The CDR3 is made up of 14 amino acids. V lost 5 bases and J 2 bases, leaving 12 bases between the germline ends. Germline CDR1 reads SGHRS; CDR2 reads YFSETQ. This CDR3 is CASRFRDTTDTQYF. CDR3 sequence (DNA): TGCGCCAGCAGATTCCGGGACACCACAGATACGCAGTATTTT.

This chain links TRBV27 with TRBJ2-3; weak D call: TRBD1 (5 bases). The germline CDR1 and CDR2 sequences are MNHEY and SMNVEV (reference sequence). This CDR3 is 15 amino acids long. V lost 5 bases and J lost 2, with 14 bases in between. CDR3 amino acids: CASSQLRGSTDTQYF. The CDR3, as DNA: TGTGCCAGCAGTCAACTTAGGGGATCCACAGATACGCAGTATTTT.

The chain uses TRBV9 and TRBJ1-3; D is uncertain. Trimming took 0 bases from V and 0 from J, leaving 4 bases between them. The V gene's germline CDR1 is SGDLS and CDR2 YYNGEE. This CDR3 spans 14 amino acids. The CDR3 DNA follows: TGTGCCAGCAGCGTAGCCCTCTCTGGAAACACCATATATTTT. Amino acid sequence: CASSVALSGNTIYF.

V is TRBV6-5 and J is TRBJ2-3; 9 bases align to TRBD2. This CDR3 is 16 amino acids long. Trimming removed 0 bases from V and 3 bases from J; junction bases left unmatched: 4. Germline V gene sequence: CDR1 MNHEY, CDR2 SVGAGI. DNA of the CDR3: TGTGCCAGCAGTTACTCGTCTAGCGGGATTACAGATACGCAGTATTTT. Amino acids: CASSYSSSGITDTQYF.

CDR3 nucleotide sequence: TGTGCCAGCAGCGTAGGTGCAGGGGAGCCTCGTGGTCACGTCGGGAATGAGCAGTTCTTC. Amino acid sequence: CASSVGAGEPRGHVGNEQFF. This chain joins TRBV9 and TRBJ2-1; D may be TRBD1 (6 bases). The CDR3 consists of 20 residues. Germline V gene data show CDR1 as SGDLS and CDR2 as YYNGEE. Between the trimmed V and J ends, which lost 0 bases and 7 bases, there was a span of 29 bases.

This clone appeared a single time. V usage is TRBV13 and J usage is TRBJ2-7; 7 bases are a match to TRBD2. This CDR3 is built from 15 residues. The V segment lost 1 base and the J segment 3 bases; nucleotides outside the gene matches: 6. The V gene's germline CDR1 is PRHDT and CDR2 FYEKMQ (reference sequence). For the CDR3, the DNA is TGTGCCAGCAGCTTAGTAACGGCGGGAGTCTACGAGCAGTACTTC. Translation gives CASSLVTAGVYEQYF. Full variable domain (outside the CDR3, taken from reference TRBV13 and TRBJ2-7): AAGVIQSPRHLIKEKRETATLKCYPIPRHDTVYWYQQGPGQDPQFLISFYEKMQSDKGSIPDRFSAQQFSDYHSELNMSSLELGDSALYFCASSLVTAGVYEQYFGPGTRLTVT.

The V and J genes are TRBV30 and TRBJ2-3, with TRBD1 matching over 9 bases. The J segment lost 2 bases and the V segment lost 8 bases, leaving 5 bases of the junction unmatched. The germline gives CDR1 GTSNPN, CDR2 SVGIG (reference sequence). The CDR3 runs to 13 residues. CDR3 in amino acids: CAIRDRDTDTQYF. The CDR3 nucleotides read TGTGCCATCCGGGACAGGGACACAGATACGCAGTATTTT.

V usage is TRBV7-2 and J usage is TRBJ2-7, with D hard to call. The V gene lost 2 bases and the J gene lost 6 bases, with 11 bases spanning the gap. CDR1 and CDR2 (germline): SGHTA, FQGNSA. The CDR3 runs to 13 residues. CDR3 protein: CASSLSGVSEQYF. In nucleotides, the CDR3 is TGTGCCAGCAGCTTATCAGGTGTCTCCGAGCAGTACTTC.

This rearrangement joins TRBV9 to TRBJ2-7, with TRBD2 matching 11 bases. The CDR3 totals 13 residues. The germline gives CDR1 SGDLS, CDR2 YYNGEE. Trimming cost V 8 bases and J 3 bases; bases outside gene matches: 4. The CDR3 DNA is TGTGCCAGTCCAGGACTAGCGGGCTACGAGCAGTACTTC. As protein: CASPGLAGYEQYF.

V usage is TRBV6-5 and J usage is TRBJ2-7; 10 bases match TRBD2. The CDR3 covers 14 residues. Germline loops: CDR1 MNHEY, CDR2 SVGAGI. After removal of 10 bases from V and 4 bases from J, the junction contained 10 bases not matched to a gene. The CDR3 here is CATNPAGGRYEQYF. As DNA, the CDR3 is TGTGCCACGAATCCAGCGGGAGGGCGGTACGAGCAGTACTTC.

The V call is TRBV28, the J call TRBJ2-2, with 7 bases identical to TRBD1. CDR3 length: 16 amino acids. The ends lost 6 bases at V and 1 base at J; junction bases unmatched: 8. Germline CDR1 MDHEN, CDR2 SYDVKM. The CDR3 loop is CASRTIGTENTGELFF. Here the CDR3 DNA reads TGTGCCAGCAGGACAATCGGGACAGAGAACACCGGGGAGCTGTTTTTT.

The DNA of the CDR3 is TGTGCCAGCTCACCACTAGCGGCCCAAGAGACCCAGTACTTC. It is translated as CASSPLAAQETQYF. The chain recombines TRBV18 with TRBJ2-5, with D possibly being TRBD2 (6 bases). Trimming removed 1 base at V and 1 base at J, with 7 bases between. From germline, CDR1 is KGHSH and CDR2 LQKENI. The CDR3 extends over 14 amino acids.

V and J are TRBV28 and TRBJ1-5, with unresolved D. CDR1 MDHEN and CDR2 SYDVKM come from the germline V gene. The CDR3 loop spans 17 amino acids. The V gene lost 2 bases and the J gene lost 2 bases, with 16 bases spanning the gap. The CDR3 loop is CASSLASPSAGNQPQHF. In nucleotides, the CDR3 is TGTGCCAGCAGTTTAGCGTCCCCTTCCGCCGGCAATCAGCCCCAGCATTTT.

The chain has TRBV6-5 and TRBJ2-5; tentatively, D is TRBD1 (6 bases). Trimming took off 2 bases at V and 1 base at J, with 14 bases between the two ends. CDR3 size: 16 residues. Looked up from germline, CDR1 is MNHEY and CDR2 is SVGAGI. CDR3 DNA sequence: TGTGCCAGCAGTTACGACCGGGTGGGGGCCCAAGAGACCCAGTACTTC. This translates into CASSYDRVGAQETQYF.

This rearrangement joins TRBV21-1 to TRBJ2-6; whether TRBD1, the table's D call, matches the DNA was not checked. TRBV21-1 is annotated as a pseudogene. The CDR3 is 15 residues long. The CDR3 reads CASSTTDSGANGLTF. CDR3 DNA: TGTGCCAGCAGCACGACAGATTCTGGGGCCAACGGCCTGACTTTC.

The CDR3 DNA reads as TGTGCCAGCAGTGCCAACAGGGTGGAGCTGTTTTTT. This encodes CASSANRVELFF. The chain links TRBV6-1 to TRBJ2-2, with D perhaps TRBD1 (6 bases). V gave up 4 bases and J gave up 10 bases, with 10 bases separating them. Germline V gene lookup returns CDR1 MNHNS and CDR2 SASEGT. The CDR3 totals 12 residues.

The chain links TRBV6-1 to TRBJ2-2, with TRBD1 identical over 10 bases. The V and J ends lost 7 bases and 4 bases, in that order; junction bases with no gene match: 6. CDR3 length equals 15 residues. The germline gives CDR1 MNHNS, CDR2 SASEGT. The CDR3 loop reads CASIPGTGVTGELFF. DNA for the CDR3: TGTGCCAGCATCCCCGGGACAGGGGTCACCGGGGAGCTGTTTTTT.

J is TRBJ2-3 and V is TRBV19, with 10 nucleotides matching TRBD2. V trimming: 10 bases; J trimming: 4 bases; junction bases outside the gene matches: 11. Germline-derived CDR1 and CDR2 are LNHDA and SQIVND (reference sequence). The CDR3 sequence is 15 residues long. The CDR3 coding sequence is TGTGCCACCAACCCCAGCGGGAGGGCCCCAGATACGCAGTATTTT. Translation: CATNPSGRAPDTQYF.

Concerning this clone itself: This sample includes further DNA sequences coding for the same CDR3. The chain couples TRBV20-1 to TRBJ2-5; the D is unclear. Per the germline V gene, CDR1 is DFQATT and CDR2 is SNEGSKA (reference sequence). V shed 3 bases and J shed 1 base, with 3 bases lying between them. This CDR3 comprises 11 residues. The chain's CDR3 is CSARAQETQYF. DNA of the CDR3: TGCAGTGCTAGGGCCCAAGAGACCCAGTACTTC.

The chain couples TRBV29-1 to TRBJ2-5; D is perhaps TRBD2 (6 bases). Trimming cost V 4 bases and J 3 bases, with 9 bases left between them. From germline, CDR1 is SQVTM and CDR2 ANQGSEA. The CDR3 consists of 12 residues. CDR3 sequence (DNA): TGCAGCGTTGGGTGGAGGGAAGAGACCCAGTACTTC. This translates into CSVGWREETQYF.

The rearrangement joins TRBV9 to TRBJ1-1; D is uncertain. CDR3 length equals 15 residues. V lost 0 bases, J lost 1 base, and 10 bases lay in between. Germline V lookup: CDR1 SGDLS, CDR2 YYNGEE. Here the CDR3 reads CASSVGVPPNTEAFF. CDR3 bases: TGTGCCAGCAGCGTAGGAGTCCCACCGAACACTGAAGCTTTCTTT.

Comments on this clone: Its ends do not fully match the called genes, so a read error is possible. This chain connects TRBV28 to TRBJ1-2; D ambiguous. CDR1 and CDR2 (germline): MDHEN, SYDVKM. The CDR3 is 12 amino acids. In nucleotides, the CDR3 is TGTGCCACCTCCAACTTTCAAACCGGGAGCTACTTC. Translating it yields CATSNFQTGSYF.

In nucleotides, the CDR3 is TGTGCCAGCAGCCTCACTAGCGGAATACAAAACATTCAGTACTTC. Protein sequence: CASSLTSGIQNIQYF. The chain uses TRBV7-2 and TRBJ2-4; TRBD2 matches at 8 bases. The CDR3 contains 15 residues. From germline, CDR1 is SGHTA and CDR2 FQGNSA. The trim removed 5 bases at V and 5 bases at J, leaving 8 bases unmatched.

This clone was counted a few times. For the CDR3, the DNA is TGCGCCAGCAGCTCCCGGTGGACTGAAGCTTTCTTT. Translation: CASSSRWTEAFF. This chain connects TRBV5-1 to TRBJ1-1; D not certain. The V end was cut by 3 bases, the J end by 5 bases, with 8 bases between. The CDR3 is made up of 12 amino acids. Germline loops: CDR1 SGHRS, CDR2 YFSETQ.

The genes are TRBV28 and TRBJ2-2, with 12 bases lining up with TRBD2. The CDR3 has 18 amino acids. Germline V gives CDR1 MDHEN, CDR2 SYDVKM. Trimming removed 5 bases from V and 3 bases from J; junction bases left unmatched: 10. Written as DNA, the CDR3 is TGTGCCAGCAGTCCCATTTCTAGCGGGAGGGCCGACACCGGGGAGCTGTTTTTT. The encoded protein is CASSPISSGRADTGELFF.

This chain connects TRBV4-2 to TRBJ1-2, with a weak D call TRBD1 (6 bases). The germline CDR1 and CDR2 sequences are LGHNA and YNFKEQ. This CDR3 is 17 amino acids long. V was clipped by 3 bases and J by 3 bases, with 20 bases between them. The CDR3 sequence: CASSHQRAGAVDYGYTF. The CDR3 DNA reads TGTGCCAGCAGCCATCAGAGGGCAGGGGCGGTTGACTATGGCTACACCTTC.